These 24 T cell receptor beta chains were all obtained from the same sample, sequenced in a study of shared clonotypes between healthy human individuals. The repertoire was sequenced with immunoSEQ multiplex PCR; TCRdb's copy has only in-frame clones and lacks some. Of around 510,000 clones in the sample, roughly four fifths were seen once. Sequencing was done on a sample of PBMCs. The receptors here all came from a middle-aged woman in good health. Some clones in this sample may be carry-over from other donors' samples.

CDR3 in amino acids: CASSTTLTSGRHGELFF. The CDR3 DNA is TGTGCCAGTAGTACAACCCTGACTAGCGGGAGACACGGGGAGCTGTTTTTT. The V call is TRBV19, the J call TRBJ2-2; 12 bases match TRBD2. V gave up 4 bases and J gave up 7 bases; unmatched junction bases: 10. The CDR3 sequence is 17 residues long. Germline V gene lookup returns CDR1 LNHDA and CDR2 SQIVND (reference sequence).

V is TRBV2 and J is TRBJ2-3, with 9 bases matching TRBD2. J gave up 4 bases and V 8 bases, and 7 bases lay outside the gene matches. The germline CDR1 and CDR2 sequences are SNHLY and FYNNEI. The CDR3 is 14 residues long. CDR3 in DNA: TGTGCCAGCCGACTAGCGGTAGGACCAGATACGCAGTATTTT. It encodes CASRLAVGPDTQYF. The complete variable domain, with remaining parts taken from reference TRBV2 and TRBJ2-3, reads EPEVTQTPSHQVTQMGQEVILRCVPISNHLYFYWYRQILGQKVEFLVSFYNNEISEKSEIFDDQFSVERPDGSNFTLKIRSTKLEDSAMYFCASRLAVGPDTQYFGPGTRLTVL.

This sequence joins TRBV13 and TRBJ1-5; D possibly corresponds to TRBD1 (5 bases). The germline V and J ends were trimmed by 5 bases and 10 bases, with 21 bases remaining between them. The V gene's germline CDR1 is PRHDT and CDR2 FYEKMQ (reference sequence). The CDR3 is 15 amino acids. For the CDR3, the DNA is TGTGCCAGCAGCCCGATCCGGGACGTTGAAGGTCCCCAGCATTTT. The encoded protein is CASSPIRDVEGPQHF.

Written as DNA, the CDR3 is TGTGCCAGCAGTGAGAGGTGGGGGACGGAGACTGAAGCTTTCTTT. This gives the protein CASSERWGTETEAFF. This rearrangement joins TRBV6-1 to TRBJ1-1, with D perhaps matching TRBD1 (5 bases). The germline V and J ends were trimmed by 3 bases and 5 bases, with 16 bases remaining between them. The CDR3 has 15 residues. CDR1 and CDR2 (germline): MNHNS, SASEGT.

V usage is TRBV5-5 and J usage is TRBJ2-2; no reliable D call. V lost 3 bases, J lost 3 bases, and 9 bases lay in between. The CDR3 has 14 amino acids. CDR1 is SGHKS and CDR2 is YYEKEE in the germline V gene (reference sequence). Here the CDR3 DNA reads TGTGCCAGCAGCTGGGCTAGGGACACCGGGGAGCTGTTTTTT. This translates into CASSWARDTGELFF.

This clone was seen only a few times. The chain uses TRBV5-1 and TRBJ2-3, with 8 bases aligning to TRBD2. Germline trimming cut 8 bases from V and 2 bases from J; bases unmatched to any gene: 7. CDR1 and CDR2 (germline): SGHRS, YFSETQ. The CDR3 loop spans 14 amino acids. Here the CDR3 reads CASHSGDYTDTQYF. CDR3 nucleotide sequence: TGCGCCAGTCATAGCGGGGACTACACAGATACGCAGTATTTT.

The gene calls are TRBV28 and TRBJ2-4, with a tentative D call TRBD2 (6 bases). The CDR3 is made up of 13 amino acids. The germline V and J ends were trimmed by 11 bases and 0 bases, with 11 bases remaining between them. Germline V CDR1 and CDR2: MDHEN, SYDVKM. The DNA of the CDR3 is TGTGCCTCAGGAGGGGTAGCCAAAAACATTCAGTACTTC. Protein: CASGGVAKNIQYF.

Concerning this clone: At the DNA level, this CDR3 is encoded by other sequences in the same sample as well. The J gene is TRBJ1-5, the V gene TRBV6-5, with 8 bases fitting TRBD1. The CDR3 contains 14 residues. CDR1 is MNHEY, CDR2 SVGAGI, per germline. The ends lost 5 bases at V and 5 bases at J; junction bases unmatched: 5. CDR3 DNA sequence: TGTGCCAGCAGTCGAGACAGGGGCGATCAGCCCCAGCATTTT. Amino acids: CASSRDRGDQPQHF.

The chain is built from TRBV7-2 and TRBJ1-5; no definite D call. The CDR3 has 15 residues. Trimming left V 5 bases short and J 0 bases short, with 11 bases between. Germline assignment: CDR1 SGHTA and CDR2 FQGNSA. Written as DNA, the CDR3 is TGTGCCAGCAGCCCCAAGATAAATAGCAATCAGCCCCAGCATTTT. It yields the protein CASSPKINSNQPQHF.

The chain recombines TRBV5-1 with TRBJ1-2, with a possible D match to TRBD1 (5 bases). This CDR3 is 17 amino acids long. Trimming cost V 0 bases and J 1 base, with 16 bases left between them. CDR1 is SGHRS, CDR2 YFSETQ, per germline. The CDR3 DNA sequence: TGCGCCAGCAGCTTGGGGGACTATTCCGATTTTAACTATGGCTACACCTTC. The encoded protein is CASSLGDYSDFNYGYTF. The entire variable domain, with the rest obtained from reference TRBV5-1 and TRBJ1-2, is as follows: KAGVTQTPRYLIKTRGQQVTLSCSPISGHRSVSWYQQTPGQGLQFLFEYFSETQRNKGNFPGRFSGRQFSNSRSEMNVSTLELGDSALYLCASSLGDYSDFNYGYTFGSGTRLTVV.

This clone was detected once. Other DNA sequences from this sample encode an identical CDR3 as well. The CDR3 coding sequence is TGTGCCAGCAGCCCCGAAGGTTCACCCCTCCACTTT. The encoded protein is CASSPEGSPLHF. V usage is TRBV6-6 and J usage is TRBJ1-6, with D uncertain. Germline V gene data show CDR1 as MNHNY and CDR2 as SVGAGI (reference sequence). Trimming cost V 6 bases and J 9 bases, with 9 bases left between them. The CDR3 is made up of 12 amino acids.

This clone has more than one count but fewer than ten. Other DNA sequences within the sample encode an identical CDR3. The rearrangement joins TRBV18 to TRBJ2-7; TRBD2 matches at 12 bases. The CDR3 consists of 15 residues. After removal of 0 bases from V and 6 bases from J, the junction contained 3 bases not matched to a gene. The germline gives CDR1 KGHSH, CDR2 LQKENI. Here the CDR3 DNA reads TGTGCCAGCTCACCACCGACTAGCGGGAGATCCGAGCAGTACTTC. Its translation is CASSPPTSGRSEQYF.

Worth noting for this clone: A read error may be the cause here, since a much bigger clone is one base away. The sample carries other DNA sequences with the same CDR3. The chain employs TRBV7-2 and TRBJ2-4; 8 bases line up with TRBD1. The germline gives CDR1 SGHTA, CDR2 FQGNSA. This CDR3 spans 19 amino acids. The CDR3 protein is CASSPAYGLLGQGGDIQYF. Written as DNA, the CDR3 is TGTGCCAGCAGCCCGGCTTATGGACTTTTAGGACAGGGCGGAGACATCCAGTACTTC.

V and J are TRBV25-1 and TRBJ2-1; possible D gene TRBD2, 5 bases. Trimming cost V 3 bases and J 1 base, with 13 bases left between them. CDR3 length: 16 residues. CDR1 and CDR2 from the germline V gene are MGHDK and SYGVNS. CDR3 nucleotides: TGTGCCAGCAGTGAGTGGGGAAGGGAGTCCTACAATGAGCAGTTCTTC. This gives the protein CASSEWGRESYNEQFF.

The V call is TRBV5-4, the J call TRBJ2-3, with 9 bases aligning to TRBD2. V lost 0 bases, J lost 2 bases, and 13 bases stayed unmatched. The CDR3 contains 19 residues. Germline V gives CDR1 SGHNT, CDR2 YYREEE (reference sequence). The CDR3: CASSLGGLASSLSTDTQYF. The DNA for the CDR3 is TGTGCCAGCAGCTTGGGGGGACTAGCATCGTCTTTATCCACAGATACGCAGTATTTT.

The J gene is TRBJ2-5, the V gene TRBV5-1; unclear D gene. TRBJ2-7 matches the DNA end more closely, so the J call is doubtful. In germline, CDR1 is SGHRS, CDR2 YFSETQ. The CDR3 totals 12 residues. This CDR3 is CASSLYAYEQYF. CDR3 nucleotide sequence: TGCGCCAGCAGCTTGTATGCCTACGAGCAGTACTTC.

The chain combines TRBV7-6 with TRBJ2-5; tentative D call: TRBD2 (6 bases). The CDR3 is made up of 13 amino acids. The germline V gene has CDR1 SGHVS and CDR2 FNYEAQ. V was trimmed by 8 bases and J by 2 bases, leaving 12 bases between them. The CDR3 nucleotides are TGTGCCAGCCGGGACTGGCCACAAGAGACCCAGTACTTC. This encodes CASRDWPQETQYF.

The genes are TRBV28 and TRBJ2-7, with TRBD2 identical over 8 bases. V was pared by 5 bases and J by 6 bases, with 15 bases of the junction left unmatched. The CDR3 is 16 amino acids. CDR1 is MDHEN and CDR2 is SYDVKM in the germline V gene. The chain's CDR3 is CASSTTGGPFPPEQYF. DNA for the CDR3: TGTGCCAGCAGTACCACGGGAGGGCCGTTCCCCCCCGAGCAGTACTTC.

This chain uses TRBV10-2 with TRBJ2-5; D remains unclear. CDR3 size: 13 residues. The germline CDR1 and CDR2 sequences are WSHSY and SAAADI. V gave up 2 bases and J gave up 2 bases, with 6 bases separating them. The CDR3 loop is CASSEIRQETQYF. As DNA, the CDR3 is TGCGCCAGCAGTGAGATCCGGCAAGAGACCCAGTACTTC.

The genes are TRBV28 and TRBJ1-4; D unresolved. The germline V gene has CDR1 MDHEN and CDR2 SYDVKM. Trimming took off 6 bases at V and 3 bases at J, with 8 bases between the two ends. This CDR3 spans 13 amino acids. Written as DNA, the CDR3 is TGTGCCAGCAGGCCGGTCCCTAATGAAAAACTGTTTTTT. Its translation: CASRPVPNEKLFF.

As for this clone: This probably arose from a read error, given a far larger clone one base away. This rearrangement joins TRBV4-3 to TRBJ1-1; D is undetermined. V was trimmed by 4 bases and J by 4 bases, leaving 13 bases between them. Germline CDR1 LGHNA, CDR2 YSLEER. The length of the CDR3 is 14 residues. The CDR3 DNA is TGCGCCAGCAGCCCCCGGGGTAGTACCACTGAAGCTTTCTTT. Residues: CASSPRGSTTEAFF.

The rearrangement joins TRBV25-1 to TRBJ2-1; no clear D. This CDR3 has 11 residues. Trimming took 4 bases from V and 10 from J, leaving 8 bases between them. The germline gives CDR1 MGHDK, CDR2 SYGVNS. CDR3 sequence reads: CASSVVQEQFF. CDR3 bases: TGTGCCAGCAGTGTAGTTCAGGAGCAGTTCTTC.

The chain employs TRBV4-2 and TRBJ2-1; 12 nucleotides align to TRBD2. Unmatched junction bases numbered 4, after V lost 0 bases and J lost 7 bases. Germline V gene sequence: CDR1 LGHNA, CDR2 YNFKEQ. This CDR3 has 16 amino acids. The CDR3 DNA follows: TGTGCCAGCAGCCAAGATTGGCTAGCGGGGGGGAATGAGCAGTTCTTC. Translation gives CASSQDWLAGGNEQFF.

J is TRBJ2-1 and V is TRBV5-4; D might be TRBD2 (6 bases). V was clipped by 0 bases and J by 14 bases, with 18 bases between them. The CDR3 is made up of 14 amino acids. Germline-derived CDR1 and CDR2 are SGHNT and YYREEE (reference sequence). CDR3 sequence (DNA): TGTGCCAGCAGCTTGGACGCTAGCAGGAGGGGCGAGTTCTTC. Amino acids: CASSLDASRRGEFF.